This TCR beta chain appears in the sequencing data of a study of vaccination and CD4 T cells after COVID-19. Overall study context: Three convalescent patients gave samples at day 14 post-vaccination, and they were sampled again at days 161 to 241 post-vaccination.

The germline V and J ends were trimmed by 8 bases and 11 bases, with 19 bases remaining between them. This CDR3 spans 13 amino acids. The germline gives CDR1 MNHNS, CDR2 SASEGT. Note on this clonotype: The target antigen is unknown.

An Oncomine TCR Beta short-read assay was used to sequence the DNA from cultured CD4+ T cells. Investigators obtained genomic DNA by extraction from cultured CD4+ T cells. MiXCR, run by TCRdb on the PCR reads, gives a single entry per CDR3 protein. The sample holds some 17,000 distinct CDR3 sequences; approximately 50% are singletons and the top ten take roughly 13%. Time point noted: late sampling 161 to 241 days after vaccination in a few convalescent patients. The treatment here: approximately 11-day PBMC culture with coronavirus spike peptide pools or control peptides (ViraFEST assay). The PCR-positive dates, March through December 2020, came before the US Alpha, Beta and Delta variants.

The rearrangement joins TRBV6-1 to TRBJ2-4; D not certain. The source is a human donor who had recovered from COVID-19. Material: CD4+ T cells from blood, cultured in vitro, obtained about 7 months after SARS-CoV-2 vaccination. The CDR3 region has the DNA TGTGCCAGCGGTGGCTCGGAACCAAGACTTCAGTACTTC. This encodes CASGGSEPRLQYF.